This entry concerns a single T cell receptor (beta chain). Its specific antigen is unknown. The record has no base qualities; no much larger clone is one base away. This sample stems from a study of cytomegalovirus exposure and HLA in healthy donors (TCRdb year 2017). General notes on the study: An earlier analysis of roughly 500 of the donors reported over 250 Gb of sequence data and roughly 120 million unique TCR beta sequences obtained from some 200 million T cells. An early release covering just under 650 HLA-typed donors comprised approximately 300 gigabases of sequencing data and around 85 million unique TCR sequences. The genetic ancestry cluster associated with self-reported Caucasian donors included roughly 84% of the roughly 380 genotyped donors. The aim of the study was to test whether cataloging public T cell receptors could identify signatures of past pathogen exposure. The T cell repertoires of around 730 subjects were profiled by immunosequencing and related to cytomegalovirus serostatus. In addition to the first cohort of hundreds of subjects, a separate validation cohort of around 110 different subjects was used. High-throughput TCR immunosequencing, statistical association of individual TCRs with disease status, and machine learning were combined to predict cytomegalovirus infection status. A later analysis re-analyzed previously published TCR beta repertoires from 600 to 850 donors and added high-resolution HLA genotyping to study TCR occurrence patterns. Rather than drawing on any new phenotypic data, the later analysis identified candidate immune exposures from TCR beta sequences and the way those sequences occurred across donors. An earlier analysis of 450 to 750 of the donors used high-throughput TCR beta sequencing to judge whether each TCR beta V gene segment behaved as functional or pseudogenic. Alongside the repertoire data, information on donor age, sex, ethnicity and CMV serostatus was compiled. A later genetic analysis used genome-wide SNP genotypes for about 65% of the 666 donors, treating that subset as a discovery cohort. Every discovery cohort repertoire had been produced on one sequencing platform. HLA typing included class I and class II loci at four-digit resolution. Typing coverage varied by locus: roughly 620-640 donors for A, B, C, DRB1 and DQB1; under 550 for DQA1; more than 600 for DPA1; roughly 450 for DPB1. A handful of DR-DQ haplotypes were handled as single units for association and clustering because linkage in the cohort was strong. Among several hundred genotyped donors of the cohort, an average of roughly 230,000 unique TCR beta nucleotide sequences was sequenced per donor, of which 15% to 20% were non-productive.

In total, 666 healthy bone marrow donors made up the cohort. At the time of sampling, every cohort member was nominally healthy, though immune exposures that went unrecorded were likely present. The donor tested CMV seronegative, placing the donor among the 350 to 400 seronegative members of the cohort. Each donor provided a peripheral blood sample, and peripheral blood mononuclear cells were used for TCR beta sequencing. The Qiagen DNeasy Blood Extraction Kit was used to extract genomic DNA from the blood cell samples. Summary of the overall study and its limitations: A later genetic analysis associated a missense DCLRE1C variant with V-gene and J-gene trimming of TCR beta chains, and an independent cohort replicated the association. A later analysis found that TCR association rates varied across HLA loci, with DRB1 alleles showing the most associated TCRs and HLA-C alleles the fewest. According to a later analysis, parvovirus B19, influenza, CMV and Epstein-Barr virus appeared linked to several top co-occurrence clusters. HLA typing was unavailable for some donors at each locus, so association tests used only the typed subset. A later analysis found that HLA-associated TCR beta chains were more clonally expanded and had lower generation probabilities than equally common non-associated chains. In an earlier analysis of several hundred of the donors, most TCR beta V segments were observed in productive rearrangements about 90% or about 30% of the time, broadly matching IMGT annotations. In this cohort, only TCR beta chains were sequenced, and detectable features were limited by the absence of alpha or paired-chain data. While some public TCRs were present in many individuals, most TCR sequences turned up only very rarely across donors. In the study, approximately 160 TCR beta chains were listed as associated with cytomegalovirus. In a later genetic analysis, fewer N-insertions in productive TCRs were reported among donors in an Asian-associated ancestry cluster than the roughly 700-donor mean. The earlier analysis of approximately 540 of the donors excluded roughly 17 rarely observed V segments, including chromosome 9 orphons, because counts were too low. In vitro tests confirmed that a few of the cytomegalovirus-associated TCR beta chains recognize cytomegalovirus antigens. Because the 87-base-pair reads could not distinguish some IMGT-functional V segments, including TRBV6-2 and TRBV6-3, those segments were excluded. A further reported finding was that TCR beta sequences accurately predicted the HLA-A and HLA-B alleles for most subjects in the first cohort. The sequencing pipeline was judged likely to have produced a cluster of highly shared sequence variants as a technical artifact. The presence/absence analyses assumed that sequencing depth was roughly uniform across donors, and that assumption may not be true. Correlated functional status among segregating V segments might be attributable to linkage disequilibrium, but an unknown experimental factor could not be ruled out. In a later analysis, 15,000 to 20,000 TCR beta sequences were associated with specific HLA alleles at a false discovery rate of 0.05. According to the authors, the approach could potentially be generalized to other disease states and immunological phenotypes. Most CMV-associated TCR beta chains appeared to be HLA-restricted in a later analysis, and the HLA associations seemed to be driven largely by CMV exposure. In both the original and validation cohorts, the classifier was reported to diagnose cytomegalovirus status with high specificity and sensitivity. The only immune exposure information available for the cohort was CMV serostatus. Assigning TCR associations to individual alleles was difficult when HLA alleles, especially DR and DQ, strongly co-occurred.

Libraries were constructed by the immunoSEQ multiplex PCR assay. A mixture of 60 forward primers for TCR Vbeta segments and 13 reverse primers for TCR Jbeta segments was used in the multiplex PCR. A multiplex PCR assay on genomic DNA amplified the CDR3 region of rearranged TCR beta genes. Amplified TCR beta libraries were sequenced as 87-base-pair reads on the Illumina HiSeq System. Per the source publication's procedure: A later analysis counted some 74 million unique TCR beta chains across the 600 to 850 repertoires, and around 9.9 million of these chains were shared by at least two donors. Raw reads were error-corrected and collapsed into unique sequences with a nearest-neighbor algorithm that merged closely related sequences to remove PCR and sequencing errors. V, D and J gene segments were assigned by aligning CDR3 sequences to IMGT reference sequences. For a sequence to be retained, a match of at least six nucleotides to both a V gene segment and a J gene segment was required. Rearrangements were called productive when the CDR3 lacked stop codons and stayed in frame with V and J; all others were non-productive. Following IMGT convention, CDR3 was defined as the stretch from the second conserved V-encoded cysteine to the conserved J-encoded phenylalanine. In an earlier analysis of 587 of the donors, sequences lacking an unambiguous match to a single V gene segment were excluded. An earlier analysis of several hundred of the donors called V segments functional above 56.7% productive rearrangements and segregating when the between-donor standard deviation exceeded 5%. To diagnose cytomegalovirus status from the catalog of TCR beta chain sequences, a statistical classification framework was built. V and J gene assignment, in a later analysis, came from comparing TCR nucleotide sequences with IMGT/GENE-DB human TR gene sequences. A later analysis assigned CDR3 sequences and most-parsimonious VDJ recombination scenarios with the TCRdist pipeline. A later analysis defined each TCR beta chain by its CDR3 amino acid sequence plus V-gene family, and excluded reads lacking a unique V-gene family. To address suspected cross-contamination and a sequencing artifact, a later analysis removed roughly 640 highly shared, low-generation-probability nucleotide sequences. In a later analysis, a clonal expansion index was calculated for each public chain from normalized within-repertoire ranks of inferred template counts. In a later analysis, generation probabilities were computed using a VDJ recombination model fitted to out-of-frame rearrangements, and the results were checked against IGoR. In a later analysis, TCR-TCR, TCR-HLA and TCR-CMV co-occurrence was scored with hypergeometric tests, and a repertoire-size bias correction was applied to TCR pairs. A later analysis estimated false discovery rates by permuting HLA or CMV assignments 20 times. In a later analysis, co-occurring TCRs were grouped using DBSCAN, with TCRdist sequence similarity added in when clustering inside HLA-allele-positive subsets. Co-occurrence clustering excluded repertoires with fewer than 30,000 or more than 120,000 public chains, plus five with anomalous nucleotide sharing. The table comes from immuneACCESS by way of TCRdb, which keeps in-frame sequences with V and J called. Part of the clones is missing from these tables; in studies checked, under half for an unresolved V gene and the rest for unknown reasons. Clone size and V and J calls were adopted from that table, with D and trimming inferred from the DNA. Counted in this sample were roughly 190,000 clones; about four fifths of them appeared once. The ten largest make up 1.5% to 2% of the sample.

The CDR3 contains 15 residues, cysteine and phenylalanine counted. The kept DNA is CDR3 alone, 45 bases in frame from the first base. The germline V end is reduced by 3 bases and the J end by 8 bases; junction bases left unmatched: 10. The germline V gene yields SGHTA for CDR1 and FQGNSA for CDR2. This TCR was recovered from a woman under 30 in good health and CMV-seronegative. The specimen sequenced was PBMCs. The sequence is built from TRBV7-2 and TRBJ1-2; 9 bases in the middle match TRBD1. The bases read TGTGCCAGCAGCTTTTTGGCCGGGACAGGGAAGGGCTACACCTTC. This codes for CASSFLAGTGKGYTF.